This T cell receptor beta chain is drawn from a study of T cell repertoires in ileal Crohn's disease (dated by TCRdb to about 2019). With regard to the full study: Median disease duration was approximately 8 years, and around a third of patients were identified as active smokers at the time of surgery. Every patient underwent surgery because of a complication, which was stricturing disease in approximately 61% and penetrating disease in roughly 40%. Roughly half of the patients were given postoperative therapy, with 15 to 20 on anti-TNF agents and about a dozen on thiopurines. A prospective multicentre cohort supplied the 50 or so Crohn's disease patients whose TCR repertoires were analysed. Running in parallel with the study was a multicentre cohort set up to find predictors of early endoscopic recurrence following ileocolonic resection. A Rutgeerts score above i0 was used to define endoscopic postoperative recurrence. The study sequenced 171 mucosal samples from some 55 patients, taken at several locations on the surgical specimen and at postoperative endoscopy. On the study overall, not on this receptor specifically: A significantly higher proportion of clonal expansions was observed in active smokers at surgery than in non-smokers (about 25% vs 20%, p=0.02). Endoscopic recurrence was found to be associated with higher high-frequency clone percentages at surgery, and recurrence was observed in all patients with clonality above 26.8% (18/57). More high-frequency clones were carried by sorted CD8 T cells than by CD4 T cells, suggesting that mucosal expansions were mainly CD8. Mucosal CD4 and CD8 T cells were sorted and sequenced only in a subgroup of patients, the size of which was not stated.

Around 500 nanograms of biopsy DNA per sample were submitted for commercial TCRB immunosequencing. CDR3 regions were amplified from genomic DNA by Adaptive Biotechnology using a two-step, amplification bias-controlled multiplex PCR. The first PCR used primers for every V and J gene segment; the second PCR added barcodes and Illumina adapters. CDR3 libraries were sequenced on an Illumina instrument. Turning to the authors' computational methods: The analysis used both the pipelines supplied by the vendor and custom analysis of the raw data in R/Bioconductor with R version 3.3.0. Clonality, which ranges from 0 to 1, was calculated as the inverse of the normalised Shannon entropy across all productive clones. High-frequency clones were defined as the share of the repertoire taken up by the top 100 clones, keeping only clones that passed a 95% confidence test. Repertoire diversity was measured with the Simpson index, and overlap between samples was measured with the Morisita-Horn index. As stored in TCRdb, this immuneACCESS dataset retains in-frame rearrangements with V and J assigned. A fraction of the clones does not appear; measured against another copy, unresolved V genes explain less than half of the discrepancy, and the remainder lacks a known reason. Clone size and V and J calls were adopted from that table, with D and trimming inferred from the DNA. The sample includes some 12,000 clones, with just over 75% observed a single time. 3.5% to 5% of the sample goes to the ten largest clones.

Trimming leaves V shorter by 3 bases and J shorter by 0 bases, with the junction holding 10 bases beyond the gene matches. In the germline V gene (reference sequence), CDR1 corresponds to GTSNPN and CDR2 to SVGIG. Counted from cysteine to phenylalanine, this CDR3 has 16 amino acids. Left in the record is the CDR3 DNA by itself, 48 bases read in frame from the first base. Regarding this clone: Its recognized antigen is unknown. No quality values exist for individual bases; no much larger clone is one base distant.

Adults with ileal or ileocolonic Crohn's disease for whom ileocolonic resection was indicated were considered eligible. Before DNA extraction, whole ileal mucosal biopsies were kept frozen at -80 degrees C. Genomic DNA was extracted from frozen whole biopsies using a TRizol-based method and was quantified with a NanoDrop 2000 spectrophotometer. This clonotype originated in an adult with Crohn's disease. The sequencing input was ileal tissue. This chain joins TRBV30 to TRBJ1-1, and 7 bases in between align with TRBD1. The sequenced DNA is TGTGCCTGGAGAGATCCCGACAGGGCCCTGAACACTGAAGCTTTCTTT. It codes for CAWRDPDRALNTEAFF.